One sample yielded the 22 T cell receptor beta chains listed below, sequenced in a study of metastatic and nonmetastatic thyroid tumors. Via MiXCR, TCRdb re-called the PCR reads. The sample holds about 23,000 clones, roughly a fifth seen once. Patients underwent thyroid surgery, and none had received any treatment before it. Source material: blood. The receptors were sampled from a male donor with papillary thyroid cancer or a benign thyroid nodule (not recorded which). Some clones in this sample may be carry-over from other donors' samples.

Relative to its sample, this clone is medium-sized. The genes are TRBV12-3 or TRBV12-4 and TRBJ2-7, with 7 bases lining up with TRBD1. CDR3 size: 14 residues. J was trimmed by 6 bases and V by 7 bases; bases with no gene match: 12. The DNA of the CDR3 is TGTGCCAGCAAATCTCAACAGGGGTTGGTCGAGCAGTACTTC. The encoded protein is CASKSQQGLVEQYF.

This clone was seen ten or more times. The J gene is TRBJ2-6, the V gene TRBV19, with TRBD1 identical over 8 bases. The CDR3 loop spans 18 amino acids. Unmatched junction bases numbered 11, after V lost 7 bases and J lost 0 bases. Germline assignment: CDR1 LNHDA and CDR2 SQIVND (reference sequence). CDR3 amino acids: CASISAGTGRSGANVLTF. The DNA for the CDR3 is TGTGCCAGTATCAGTGCCGGGACAGGCCGCTCTGGGGCCAACGTCCTGACTTTC.

The table lists this clone with many counts. The chain couples TRBV29-1 to TRBJ2-5, with a possible D match to TRBD2 (6 bases). Germline CDR1 is SQVTM and CDR2 is ANQGSEA. The V and J ends lost 7 bases and 5 bases respectively, with 20 bases between them. This CDR3 is 14 amino acids long. The chain's CDR3 is CSALVGSLQETQYF. The DNA of the CDR3 is TGCAGCGCCCTCGTCGGGAGCCTCCAGGAGACCCAGTACTTC.

In its sample, this clone was seen many times. The CDR3 bases are TGTGCCAGCAGTGTGGCTAGCGGGCGTTACAATGAGCAGTTCTTC. It specifies CASSVASGRYNEQFF. V gene TRBV6-4 combines with J gene TRBJ2-1, with TRBD2 matching over 8 bases. The CDR3 runs to 15 residues. Losses at the gene ends were 4 bases for V and 4 bases for J; bases not matched to a gene: 6. Per germline, CDR1 MRHNA and CDR2 SNTAGT.

This clone has only a few counts. The chain combines TRBV11-2 with TRBJ2-7; 8 nucleotides line up with TRBD1. CDR1 and CDR2 from the germline V gene are SGHAT and FQNNGV. The CDR3 is 16 residues long. The V segment lost 4 bases and the J segment 1 base; nucleotides outside the gene matches: 9. CDR3 sequence: CASSSQSWTGSYEQYF. In DNA form, the CDR3 reads TGTGCCAGCAGCTCTCAAAGTTGGACAGGGTCCTACGAGCAGTACTTC. The whole variable domain, filled in from reference TRBV11-2 and TRBJ2-7, reads EAGVAQSPRYKIIEKRQSVAFWCNPISGHATLYWYQQILGQGPKLLIQFQNNGVVDDSQLPKDRFSAERLKGVDSTLKIQPAKLEDSAVYLCASSSQSWTGSYEQYFGPGTRLTVT.

This clone was counted many times. This chain connects TRBV27 to TRBJ1-5, with D possibly being TRBD1 (6 bases). CDR1 MNHEY and CDR2 SMNVEV come from the germline V gene (reference sequence). V gave up 5 bases and J gave up 0 bases, with 14 bases separating them. The CDR3 has 16 residues. The CDR3 nucleotides read TGTGCCAGCAGTCCCGAGGGACAACTTAGCAATCAGCCCCAGCATTTT. Translation: CASSPEGQLSNQPQHF.

The V call is TRBV7-8, the J call TRBJ1-4; possibly TRBD1 for D (6 bases). CDR1 and CDR2 from the germline V gene are SGHVS and FQNEAQ. The V gene lost 1 base and the J gene lost 7 bases, with 7 bases spanning the gap. The CDR3 sequence is 13 residues long. CDR3 sequence (DNA): TGTGCCAGCAGCTTAGGACAGGTTGAAAAACTGTTTTTT. Translation gives CASSLGQVEKLFF.

In its sample, this clone was seen many times. The gene calls are TRBV5-1 and TRBJ2-2, with 7 nucleotides matching TRBD2. The CDR3 sequence is 14 residues long. V lost 5 bases, J lost 1 base, and 2 bases stayed unmatched. CDR1 is SGHRS, CDR2 YFSETQ, per germline. CDR3 sequence (DNA): TGCGCCAGCAGACCTAGCGGGAACACCGGGGAGCTGTTTTTT. It codes for CASRPSGNTGELFF.

The chain recombines TRBV11-3 with TRBJ1-1; TRBD1 is a possible D gene (5 bases). The CDR3 is made up of 14 amino acids. Germline V gives CDR1 SGHNT, CDR2 YENEEA. Trimming stripped 1 base from V and 5 bases from J, with 11 bases between. CDR3 sequence reads: CASSLGGTVTEAFF. In DNA, the CDR3 is TGTGCCAGCAGCTTAGGGGGGACCGTTACTGAAGCTTTCTTT. The variable domain in full, with the rest retrieved from reference TRBV11-3 and TRBJ1-1, is EAGVVQSPRYKIIEKKQPVAFWCNPISGHNTLYWYLQNLGQGPELLIRYENEEAVDDSQLPKDRFSAERLKGVDSTLKIQPAELGDSAVYLCASSLGGTVTEAFFGQGTRLTVV.

In this sample, this clone is medium-sized (0.01 to 0.1%). This chain uses TRBV10-3 with TRBJ1-1; no clear D gene. Germline assignment: CDR1 ENHRY and CDR2 SYGVKD. The CDR3 sequence is 13 residues long. V lost 10 bases and J 1 base, leaving 13 bases between the germline ends. This CDR3 is CATAPKTNTEAFF. CDR3 in DNA: TGTGCCACCGCCCCCAAAACGAACACTGAAGCTTTCTTT.

This clone came up a few times. Germline is not matched at one junction end, which may reflect a read error. This chain uses TRBV6-2 or TRBV6-3 with TRBJ2-1, with D uncertain. In germline, CDR1 is MNHEY, CDR2 SVGEGT. This CDR3 is built from 14 residues. CDR3 in amino acids: CASRNLNSYNEQFF. The CDR3 DNA follows: TGTGCTAGCAGGAACCTTAACTCCTATAATGAGCAGTTCTTC.

The J gene is TRBJ1-5, the V gene TRBV7-2; D is unclear. V was cut by 3 bases and J by 10 bases, with 19 bases left in between. Germline loops: CDR1 SGHTA, CDR2 FQGNSA. There are 15 residues in the CDR3. CDR3 residues: CASSFSGTSNKPQHF. The DNA of the CDR3 is TGTGCCAGCAGCTTTTCGGGCACTAGCAATAAACCCCAGCATTTT.

This clone was observed at least ten times. The V and J genes are TRBV18 and TRBJ1-3; 9 positions agree with TRBD1. CDR1 is KGHSH and CDR2 is LQKENI in the germline V gene. V gave up 1 base and J gave up 6 bases; unmatched junction bases: 4. The length of the CDR3 is 15 residues. CDR3 sequence reads: CASSPQTGGENTIYF. CDR3 sequence (DNA): TGTGCCAGCTCACCACAAACAGGGGGCGAAAACACCATATATTTT.

This clone has at least ten counts. A clone one base away is much larger, so this may be a read error. The sample has other DNA sequences that encode this CDR3 too. CDR3 DNA sequence: TGTGCCAGTAGTGATCAGGACAACACTGAAGCCTTCTTT. This codes for CASSDQDNTEAFF. The rearrangement links TRBV19 to TRBJ1-1; tentative D call: TRBD1 (5 bases). This CDR3 spans 13 amino acids. Germline V CDR1 and CDR2: LNHDA, SQIVND (reference sequence). The variable domain in full, completed from reference TRBV19 and TRBJ1-1, reads DGGITQSPKYLFRKEGQNVTLSCEQNLNHDAMYWYRQDPGQGLRLIYYSQIVNDFQKGDIAEGYSVSREKKESFPLTVTSAQKNPTAFYLCASSDQDNTEAFFGQGTRLTVV.

This clone was seen a handful of times. The chain recombines TRBV12-3 or TRBV12-4 with TRBJ2-3, with a possible D match to TRBD2 (5 bases). The ends were cut back, 5 bases at V and 4 bases at J, with 13 bases in the middle. The CDR3 consists of 14 residues. The CDR3 protein is CASSPSGGPDTQYF. CDR3 nucleotides: TGTGCCAGCAGTCCCTCCGGAGGCCCAGATACGCAGTATTTT.

Judged by abundance, this clone is medium-sized. The rearrangement links TRBV6-2 or TRBV6-3 to TRBJ2-5; maybe TRBD2 (5 bases). Germline V CDR1 and CDR2: MNHEY, SVGEGT. V was shortened by 0 bases and J by 5 bases, with 22 bases between the two germline ends. The CDR3 covers 18 residues. CDR3 nucleotides: TGTGCCAGCAGTTACTCGGAGGTTGAGTTTCAAGGATGGGAGACCCAGTACTTC. This translates into CASSYSEVEFQGWETQYF.

This clone has a count of ten or more. The rearrangement links TRBV14 to TRBJ1-5, with a weak D call TRBD1 (5 bases). This CDR3 has 15 amino acids. V gave up 0 bases and J gave up 2 bases, with 8 bases separating them. Germline CDR1 and CDR2: SGHDN and FVKESK. In nucleotides, the CDR3 is TGTGCCAGCAGCCAAGACAGGGCGGGCAATCAGCCCCAGCATTTT. Protein sequence: CASSQDRAGNQPQHF.

This clone turned up a few times. The rearrangement links TRBV20-1 to TRBJ2-7, with 10 bases identical to TRBD2. After removal of 5 bases from V and 5 bases from J, the junction contained 6 bases not matched to a gene. The CDR3 is made up of 13 amino acids. Germline V gene lookup returns CDR1 DFQATT and CDR2 SNEGSKA (reference sequence). The CDR3 spells CSAGPSGSDEQYF. DNA of the CDR3: TGCAGTGCTGGACCTAGCGGGAGTGACGAGCAGTACTTC.

This clone was seen ten or more times. This sequence joins TRBV20-1 and TRBJ2-1; 8 nucleotides align to TRBD2. Trimming cost V 5 bases and J 1 base; bases outside gene matches: 7. This CDR3 region has 15 residues. Germline CDR1 DFQATT, CDR2 SNEGSKA (reference sequence). The CDR3 loop reads CSALSQRESYNEQFF. Here the CDR3 DNA reads TGCAGTGCTCTGAGCCAGCGGGAGTCCTACAATGAGCAGTTCTTC.

This clone is termed medium-sized. The CDR3 nucleotides are TGTGCCAGCAGTCTACCGGGACAGGGCGCCTACGAGCAGTACTTC. Its protein product is CASSLPGQGAYEQYF. The chain uses TRBV28 and TRBJ2-7; 9 bases fit TRBD1. The CDR3 runs 15 residues. CDR1 MDHEN and CDR2 SYDVKM come from the germline V gene. Trimming removed 5 bases from V and 2 bases from J; junction bases left unmatched: 7.

In its sample, this clone was seen many times. The V and J genes are TRBV6-2 or TRBV6-3 and TRBJ2-1; D is ambiguous. The V gene's germline CDR1 is MNHEY and CDR2 SVGEGT. The CDR3 loop spans 14 amino acids. V lost 5 bases, J lost 8 bases, and 16 bases lay in between. The chain's CDR3 is CASSRPFGDYEQFF. Here the CDR3 DNA reads TGTGCCAGCAGTCGCCCATTTGGAGACTATGAGCAGTTCTTC.

The J gene is TRBJ2-1, the V gene TRBV20-1, with D possibly matching TRBD2 (5 bases). Germline CDR1 and CDR2: DFQATT and SNEGSKA (reference sequence). Trimming shortened V by 8 bases and J by 12 bases, and 20 bases separated the two germline ends. There are 12 residues in the CDR3. The CDR3 nucleotides read TGCAGTACCTTGACTAAGCGCGGAGTGCAGTTCTTC. Translated, it gives CSTLTKRGVQFF.